These 18 T cell receptor beta chains share one sample of origin, sequenced in a study of CD8+CD57+ T cells in acquired aplastic anemia. Investigators profiled TCR beta VDJ and CDR3 from genomic DNA template. Each CDR3 protein gets one entry after TCRdb re-called the reads with MiXCR. The data hold about 180,000 distinct CDR3 sequences, with under 55% observed a single time. Sequencing input: sorted CD4+, CD8+, or CD8+CD57+ T cells (not recorded which) from PBMCs. The receptors originated from a human donor in good health.

Notes on this clonotype: One end of the junction fails to match germline, which may point to a read error. V and J are TRBV5-4 and TRBJ1-2; 8 nucleotides agree with TRBD1. Germline assignment: CDR1 SGHNT and CDR2 YYREEE (reference sequence). The CDR3 has 14 amino acids. CDR3 DNA sequence: TGTGCCGGCAGCTTGGACAGGGTTAAACATGGCTACACCTTC. Translating gives CAGSLDRVKHGYTF.

This clonotype was found a few times. A much larger clone lies one base from this, so it may be a read error. V usage is TRBV10-3 and J usage is TRBJ1-1; D not certain. The CDR3 has 14 amino acids. Germline assignment: CDR1 ENHRY and CDR2 SYGVKD. With 4 bases removed from V and 0 bases from J, the gap between germline ends came to 9 bases. This CDR3 is CAISGGLMNTEAFF. CDR3 DNA: TGTGCCATCAGTGGAGGACTGATGAACACTGAAGCTTTCTTT.

This clonotype was counted ten times or more. A junction end diverges from the germline sequence, so it may reflect a read error. V is TRBV7-7 and J is TRBJ2-5, with 7 bases identical to TRBD2. Looked up from germline, CDR1 is SSHAT and CDR2 is FNYEAQ (reference sequence). This CDR3 has 13 amino acids. The DNA for the CDR3 is TGTGCTAGCAGCTTAGCGCGGGGGACGACCCAGTACTTC. This sequence encodes CASSLARGTTQYF. Supplemented by reference TRBV7-7 and TRBJ2-5, the full variable domain reads GAGVSQSPRYKVTKRGQDVTLRCDPISSHATLYWYQQALGQGPEFLTYFNYEAQPDKSGLPSDRFSAERPEGSISTLTIQRTEQRDSAMYRCASSLARGTTQYFGPGTRLLVL.

The chain recombines TRBV10-3 with TRBJ2-1; D may be TRBD1 (6 bases). The CDR3 sequence is 17 residues long. Germline V gene sequence: CDR1 ENHRY, CDR2 SYGVKD. V was trimmed by 4 bases and J by 4 bases, leaving 20 bases between them. The DNA for the CDR3 is TGTGCCATCAGTGCCGTGCGGGCAGGGGAGTTTTACAATGAGCAGTTCTTC. It yields the protein CAISAVRAGEFYNEQFF.

This clonotype was counted many times. This chain joins TRBV7-3 and TRBJ1-5; a possible D gene is TRBD1 (5 bases). There are 14 residues in the CDR3. The V gene lost 5 bases and the J gene lost 1 base, with 9 bases spanning the gap. CDR1 and CDR2 from the germline V gene are SGHTA and FQGTGA. This chain's CDR3 is CASSARQSNQPQHF. The CDR3 DNA reads TGTGCCAGCAGCGCTCGACAGAGCAATCAGCCCCAGCATTTT.

The gene calls are TRBV5-6 and TRBJ2-3, with D possibly being TRBD1 (6 bases). V shed 0 bases and J shed 10 bases, with 9 bases lying between them. The CDR3 consists of 12 residues. Germline loops: CDR1 SGHDT, CDR2 YYEEEE. The CDR3 DNA reads as TGTGCCAGCAGCTTGGGGGCAGGGGCGCAGTATTTT. It yields the protein CASSLGAGAQYF.

The table lists this clonotype with many counts. The rearrangement joins TRBV6-5 to TRBJ1-1, with 9 bases that match TRBD1. In germline, CDR1 is MNHEY, CDR2 SVGAGI. The CDR3 totals 13 residues. The J segment lost 4 bases and the V segment lost 7 bases, leaving 4 bases of the junction unmatched. The CDR3 DNA is TGTGCCAGCATAGGACAGGGGCGCACTGAAGCTTTCTTT. Its translation is CASIGQGRTEAFF.

The count of this clonotype is one. This may arise from a read error, as a much more abundant clone is one base away. The chain combines TRBV5-8 with TRBJ1-6; 8 nucleotides align to TRBD1. J gave up 10 bases and V 0 bases, and 3 bases lay outside the gene matches. From germline, CDR1 is SGHTS and CDR2 YDEGEE. The CDR3 runs to 14 residues. The CDR3 reads CASSLGRGRSPLHF. The CDR3 DNA sequence: TGTGCCAGCAGCTTGGGCAGGGGGCGATCACCCCTCCACTTT. Full variable domain (remainder filled in from reference TRBV5-8 and TRBJ1-6): EAGVTQSPTHLIKTRGQQATLRCSPISGHTSVYWYQQALGLGLQFLLWYDEGEERNRGNFPPRFSGRQFPNYSSELNVNALELEDSALYLCASSLGRGRSPLHFGNGTRLTVT.

Worth noting for this clonotype: The CDR3 carries no conserved terminal phenylalanine or tryptophan, so it likely arises from a read error. It is unclear where the CDR3 begins or ends on the DNA, so no DNA is shown, and the CDR3 is as TCRdb lists it. The chain is built from TRBV19 and TRBJ2-6. The CDR3 extends over 15 residues, inclusive of both ends. Germline loops: CDR1 LNHDA, CDR2 SQIVND (reference sequence). The chain's CDR3 is CASSPDTLGANVLTS.

This clonotype appeared once. The chain links TRBV6-2 or TRBV6-3 to TRBJ2-2; 8 bases are a match to TRBD2. This CDR3 comprises 19 residues. Germline-derived CDR1 and CDR2 are MNHEY and SVGEGT. V shed 0 bases and J 3 bases; nucleotides not matched to a gene: 12. The CDR3 sequence is CASSYSGRTSLEYTGELFF. The CDR3 DNA sequence: TGTGCCAGCAGTTACTCGGGGCGGACTAGCCTGGAATACACCGGGGAGCTGTTTTTT.

The V call is TRBV20-1, the J call TRBJ1-5; D is uncertain. The CDR3 runs 15 residues. Trimming removed 1 base from V and 1 base from J, with 11 bases in between. Germline V gene lookup returns CDR1 DFQATT and CDR2 SNEGSKA (reference sequence). The CDR3 DNA reads TGCAGTGCTAGAGTGAAAGGGATGAGCAATCAGCCCCAGCATTTT. Protein: CSARVKGMSNQPQHF.

This chain links TRBV20-1 with TRBJ1-1; D is unresolved. V lost 3 bases and J 4 bases, leaving 9 bases between the germline ends. The germline gives CDR1 DFQATT, CDR2 SNEGSKA (reference sequence). There are 12 residues in the CDR3. In DNA form, the CDR3 reads TGCAGTGCTAGTCTACTTACCACTGAAGCTTTCTTT. This encodes CSASLLTTEAFF.

Worth noting for this clonotype: Since the CDR3 does not end with the conserved phenylalanine or tryptophan, this likely comes from a read error. The chain's CDR3 is CASTPGLAGASSYNEQFS. The CDR3 DNA sequence: TGTGCCAGCACCCCGGGACTAGCGGGCGCGAGCTCCTACAATGAGCAGTTCTCC. The rearrangement uses TRBV12-3 or TRBV12-4 and TRBJ2-1; 12 nucleotides agree with TRBD2. The CDR3 runs to 18 residues. Unmatched junction bases numbered 10, after V lost 7 bases and J lost 0 bases.

The chain is built from TRBV5-1 and TRBJ1-6; no clear D gene. Trimming stripped 5 bases from V and 16 bases from J, with 13 bases between. This CDR3 comprises 11 residues. The V gene's germline CDR1 is SGHRS and CDR2 YFSETQ. The CDR3 sequence is CASRDTETLHF. DNA for the CDR3: TGCGCCAGCAGGGATACGGAGACTCTCCACTTT.

CDR3 amino acids: CASSFRGVSYGYTF. The CDR3, as DNA: TGTGCCAGCAGTTTCAGGGGAGTAAGCTATGGCTACACCTTC. The chain uses TRBV12-3 or TRBV12-4 and TRBJ1-2, with TRBD1 as a possible D gene (6 bases). V shed 3 bases and J shed 4 bases, with 12 bases lying between them. The CDR3 spans 14 residues.

The table lists this clonotype with many counts. The rearrangement links TRBV30 to TRBJ2-1, with 7 bases aligning to TRBD2. CDR3 length: 12 residues. V lost 7 bases, J lost 6 bases, and 6 bases stayed unmatched. Germline V gives CDR1 GTSNPN, CDR2 SVGIG (reference sequence). In nucleotides, the CDR3 is TGTGCCTTACAGCGGGAAGGCAATGAGCAGTTCTTC. This encodes CALQREGNEQFF.

The chain is built from TRBV24-1 and TRBJ1-1; no definite D call. CDR3 size: 13 residues. In germline, CDR1 is KGHDR, CDR2 SFDVKD. The V end was cut by 7 bases, the J end by 1 base, with 9 bases between. The CDR3: CATRAPANTEAFF. As DNA, the CDR3 is TGTGCCACCAGAGCGCCAGCGAACACTGAAGCTTTCTTT.

This clonotype was counted ten times or more. The chain uses TRBV2 and TRBJ2-3, with D perhaps TRBD1 (8 bases). The CDR3 spans 14 residues. Per the germline V gene, CDR1 is SNHLY and CDR2 is FYNNEI. Trimming left V 7 bases short and J 10 bases short, with 21 bases between. The CDR3 is CASNPRTGGEAQYF. As DNA, the CDR3 is TGTGCCAGCAACCCTCGAACAGGGGGGGAGGCGCAGTATTTT.